The 22 T cell receptor beta chains below were found in one sample sequenced in a study of shared clonotypes between healthy human individuals. Only in-frame clones appear in the TCRdb table, and some are missing; sequencing was by immunoSEQ multiplex PCR. The table shows 2 million to 2.5 million clones, with around 95% occurring only once. The sequencing input was naive CD4+ T cells sorted from blood. Specified subset: CD45RA+ positively selected. These receptors all stem from a man between 18 and 29 years old in good health.

The chain is built from TRBV14 and TRBJ1-4, with 7 nucleotides matching TRBD1. J was trimmed by 10 bases and V by 0 bases; bases with no gene match: 2. Looked up from germline, CDR1 is SGHDN and CDR2 is FVKESK. The CDR3 spans 13 residues. CDR3 region: CASSQEPGGKLFF. CDR3 in DNA: TGTGCCAGCAGCCAAGAACCAGGGGGAAAACTGTTTTTT.

This clone has a single count. The gene calls are TRBV28 and TRBJ2-7; D might be TRBD1 (6 bases). V was trimmed by 8 bases and J by 2 bases, leaving 13 bases between them. The CDR3 runs 13 residues. Germline CDR1 and CDR2: MDHEN and SYDVKM. CDR3 in amino acids: CASLGAEPYEQYF. CDR3 DNA: TGTGCCAGCTTGGGGGCGGAACCCTACGAGCAGTACTTC.

The chain carries TRBV5-1 and TRBJ2-7; 9 bases match TRBD2. The CDR3 consists of 14 residues. The J segment lost 3 bases and the V segment lost 4 bases, leaving 5 bases of the junction unmatched. Germline V gene data show CDR1 as SGHRS and CDR2 as YFSETQ. Written as DNA, the CDR3 is TGCGCCAGCAGCAATGGTAGCGGGAGCTACGAGCAGTACTTC. This translates into CASSNGSGSYEQYF.

The table lists this clone with a few counts. The chain has TRBV28 and TRBJ1-2; D is possibly TRBD1 (5 bases). V was shortened by 5 bases and J by 7 bases, with 17 bases between the two germline ends. Germline V lookup: CDR1 MDHEN, CDR2 SYDVKM. There are 14 residues in the CDR3. CDR3: CASSLYQGWFGYTF. CDR3 DNA sequence: TGTGCCAGCAGTCTCTACCAGGGATGGTTTGGCTACACCTTC.

The chain employs TRBV5-1 and TRBJ2-5; D gene ambiguous. CDR3 length equals 14 residues. The V end was cut by 0 bases, the J end by 1 base, with 7 bases between. The V gene's germline CDR1 is SGHRS and CDR2 YFSETQ. CDR3 in amino acids: CASSLEPLQETQYF. As DNA, the CDR3 is TGCGCCAGCAGCTTGGAGCCGCTCCAAGAGACCCAGTACTTC.

The V gene is TRBV5-1, the J gene TRBJ2-5; D remains unclear. The germline CDR1 and CDR2 sequences are SGHRS and YFSETQ. This CDR3 is 15 amino acids long. Trimming stripped 2 bases from V and 1 base from J, with 12 bases between. The CDR3 region is CASSFLPQPQETQYF. CDR3 nucleotides: TGCGCCAGCAGCTTTCTTCCCCAACCCCAAGAGACCCAGTACTTC.

This chain uses TRBV18 with TRBJ2-1; 12 bases line up with TRBD2. There are 16 residues in the CDR3. Germline V gives CDR1 KGHSH, CDR2 LQKENI. V lost 6 bases and J lost 3; bases outside the gene matches: 6. CDR3 region: CASSRLAGVDYNEQFF. The CDR3 DNA reads as TGTGCCAGCTCCAGACTAGCGGGGGTTGACTACAATGAGCAGTTCTTC.

The chain has TRBV7-9 and TRBJ2-5; D ambiguous. The germline V and J ends were trimmed by 1 base and 5 bases, with 14 bases remaining between them. The CDR3 runs 15 residues. The germline CDR1 and CDR2 sequences are SEHNR and FQNEAQ (reference sequence). As DNA, the CDR3 is TGTGCCAGCAGCTTAGAAGGATATCGGGCGGAGACCCAGTACTTC. It translates to CASSLEGYRAETQYF.

This chain connects TRBV20-1 to TRBJ1-2; D ambiguous. Trimming cost V 1 base and J 6 bases, with 6 bases left between them. The CDR3 covers 11 residues. Germline lookup yields CDR1 DFQATT and CDR2 SNEGSKA (reference sequence). Here the CDR3 reads CSARGGHGYTF. CDR3 sequence (DNA): TGCAGTGCTAGAGGCGGACATGGCTACACCTTC.

V gene TRBV10-3 combines with J gene TRBJ2-7; 7 nucleotides agree with TRBD2. V trimming: 6 bases; J trimming: 2 bases; junction bases outside the gene matches: 4. The CDR3 is made up of 13 amino acids. Germline CDR1 is ENHRY and CDR2 is SYGVKD. CDR3 sequence: CAIRGTNTYEQYF. CDR3 sequence (DNA): TGTGCCATCAGGGGGACTAACACCTACGAGCAGTACTTC.

J is TRBJ1-1 and V is TRBV29-1, with D perhaps TRBD1 (5 bases). CDR1 and CDR2 (germline): SQVTM, ANQGSEA. The V end lost 2 bases, the J end lost 1 base, and 8 bases lay between the germline ends. CDR3 length equals 13 residues. The CDR3 bases are TGCAGCGTTGAAAAGGGGCCGAACACTGAAGCTTTCTTT. It is translated as CSVEKGPNTEAFF.

The V and J genes are TRBV7-9 and TRBJ2-2; 11 bases align to TRBD1. Germline V lookup: CDR1 SEHNR, CDR2 FQNEAQ (reference sequence). The CDR3 is 15 residues long. V shed 5 bases and J 7 bases; nucleotides not matched to a gene: 6. The CDR3, as DNA: TGTGCCAGCAGCACCGGACAGGGGGCCGGCGGGGAGCTGTTTTTT. This codes for CASSTGQGAGGELFF.

This clone was found once. The chain employs TRBV18 and TRBJ2-3; D is uncertain. Germline assignment: CDR1 KGHSH and CDR2 LQKENI. The CDR3 extends over 16 amino acids. Trimming took off 1 base at V and 4 bases at J, with 15 bases between the two ends. The CDR3 loop is CASSPLMDFSADTQYF. CDR3 bases: TGTGCCAGCTCACCACTCATGGATTTTAGTGCAGATACGCAGTATTTT.

A note on this clone: Other DNA variants within this sample encode the same CDR3. The V call is TRBV20-1, the J call TRBJ2-1; D is ambiguous. The V gene's germline CDR1 is DFQATT and CDR2 SNEGSKA (reference sequence). The CDR3 sequence is 11 residues long. Trimming took 1 base from V and 6 from J, leaving 4 bases between them. The CDR3 reads CSARGTNEQFF. CDR3 nucleotide sequence: TGCAGTGCTAGAGGGACCAATGAGCAGTTCTTC.

The chain carries TRBV6-5 and TRBJ2-1, with TRBD2 identical over 7 bases. CDR3 size: 15 residues. Looked up from germline, CDR1 is MNHEY and CDR2 is SVGAGI. V lost 2 bases and J lost 2; bases outside the gene matches: 3. The CDR3 reads CASSYGAGAYNEQFF. Written as DNA, the CDR3 is TGTGCCAGCAGTTACGGGGCGGGGGCCTACAATGAGCAGTTCTTC.

The chain links TRBV4-1 to TRBJ1-4; D is uncertain. CDR1 is MGHRA and CDR2 is YSYEKL in the germline V gene. The CDR3 totals 18 residues. The ends were cut back, 3 bases at V and 0 bases at J, with 17 bases in the middle. In DNA form, the CDR3 reads TGCGCCAGCAGCCAGTCGAGCATAAGGATGGCAACTAATGAAAAACTGTTTTTT. Translated, it gives CASSQSSIRMATNEKLFF.

The chain joins TRBV6-1 to TRBJ1-5; D gene unclear. CDR1 is MNHNS and CDR2 is SASEGT in the germline V gene. The V and J ends lost 4 bases and 0 bases respectively, with 10 bases between them. The CDR3 has 15 amino acids. The CDR3 DNA sequence: TGTGCCAGCAGTGCATATGTGAGTAGCAATCAGCCCCAGCATTTT. This encodes CASSAYVSSNQPQHF.

V gene TRBV7-2 combines with J gene TRBJ1-2, with a possible D match to TRBD1 (6 bases). The CDR3 has 15 amino acids. Trimming took off 5 bases at V and 8 bases at J, with 21 bases between the two ends. Looked up from germline, CDR1 is SGHTA and CDR2 is FQGNSA. The CDR3 protein is CASSPAGERGRGYTF. CDR3 in DNA: TGTGCCAGCAGCCCCGCAGGTGAGCGGGGGCGAGGCTACACCTTC. The entire variable domain, with the rest obtained from reference TRBV7-2 and TRBJ1-2, is as follows: GAGVSQSPSNKVTEKGKDVELRCDPISGHTALYWYRQSLGQGLEFLIYFQGNSAPDKSGLPSDRFSAERTGGSVSTLTIQRTQQEDSAVYLCASSPAGERGRGYTFGSGTRLTVV.

The chain couples TRBV29-1 to TRBJ2-5; tentative D call: TRBD2 (7 bases). The CDR3 length is 15 residues. Deletions cut 3 bases from V and 4 bases from J, with 18 bases between. Germline V gene sequence: CDR1 SQVTM, CDR2 ANQGSEA. CDR3 bases: TGCAGCGTTGAGTTTGTACGGGGGGCCAGAGAGACCCAGTACTTC. This sequence encodes CSVEFVRGARETQYF.

The chain has TRBV25-1 and TRBJ2-2, with D perhaps TRBD1 (6 bases). Per germline, CDR1 MGHDK and CDR2 SYGVNS. Between the trimmed V and J ends, which lost 3 bases and 4 bases, there was a span of 9 bases. The CDR3 runs to 14 residues. In DNA, the CDR3 is TGTGCCAGCAGTGATACAGGGCGCACCGGGGAGCTGTTTTTT. Translated, it gives CASSDTGRTGELFF.

CDR3 protein: CASNEQNYGYTF. CDR3 sequence (DNA): TGTGCCAGCAACGAACAGAACTATGGCTACACCTTC. This rearrangement joins TRBV28 to TRBJ1-2; D gene unclear. Per the germline V gene, CDR1 is MDHEN and CDR2 is SYDVKM. The V end was cut by 7 bases, the J end by 2 bases, with 8 bases between. The CDR3 spans 12 residues.

This chain links TRBV6-6 with TRBJ2-1; tentatively, D is TRBD1 or TRBD2 (6 bases each). The germline V and J ends were trimmed by 6 bases and 9 bases, with 24 bases remaining between them. CDR1 is MNHNY and CDR2 is SVGAGI in the germline V gene (reference sequence). The CDR3 has 16 amino acids. CDR3 in DNA: TGTGCCAGCAGCCCCTACGTGGGGGGCTATACGACTGAGCAGTTCTTC. Translation gives CASSPYVGGYTTEQFF.